These T cell receptor beta chains were read from a single sample in a study of T cells in Graves' hyperthyroidism and ophthalmopathy. TCRdb processed the multiplex PCR reads anew with MiXCR; each CDR3 protein has one entry. The table has more than 600,000 distinct CDR3 sequences, around 17% seen once. Sequenced input: blood. All receptors come from a man younger than 35 with Graves' hyperthyroidism. Both conserved end residues are part of each CDR3. Each record gives: V gene, D gene, J gene, clone size, CDR3 DNA, CDR3 protein. D genes are given only for firm matches. Where a row states a size, it is once, few, many or the class of an expanded clone; other rows omit it.

v_gene: TRBV28; d_gene: TRBD2; j_gene: TRBJ2-5; abundance: many; CDR3nt: TGTGCCAGCAGTCCCCCCGGGGGGGCGGTCCAAGAGACCCAGTACTTC; CDR3aa: CASSPPGGAVQETQYF
v_gene: TRBV28; d_gene: .; j_gene: TRBJ2-4; abundance: few; CDR3nt: TGTGCCAGCAGTCAGGCGGGTTCTCTAGCCAAAAACATTCAGTACTTC; CDR3aa: CASSQAGSLAKNIQYF
v_gene: TRBV27; d_gene: .; j_gene: TRBJ2-1; abundance: many; CDR3nt: TGTGCCAGCAGGGGGCCCGACAGCCACAATGAGCAGTTCTTC; CDR3aa: CASRGPDSHNEQFF
v_gene: TRBV6-1; d_gene: .; j_gene: TRBJ1-1; abundance: .; CDR3nt: TGTGCCAGCAGTGACAGACAGAACACTGAAGCTTTCTTT; CDR3aa: CASSDRQNTEAFF
v_gene: TRBV28; d_gene: .; j_gene: TRBJ1-5; abundance: many; CDR3nt: TGTGCCAGCGCCAGGGGTTGGGACTATCAGCCCCAGCATTTT; CDR3aa: CASARGWDYQPQHF
v_gene: TRBV28; d_gene: TRBD2; j_gene: TRBJ2-3; abundance: many; CDR3nt: TGTGCCAGCATTAAGGGACTAGCCTCAGATACGCAGTATTTT; CDR3aa: CASIKGLASDTQYF
v_gene: TRBV30; d_gene: TRBD2; j_gene: TRBJ2-2; abundance: many; CDR3nt: TGTGCCTGGAGTGCCCAACTAGCGGTCGGGGAGCTGTTTTTT; CDR3aa: CAWSAQLAVGELFF
v_gene: TRBV5-1; d_gene: .; j_gene: TRBJ1-1; abundance: many; CDR3nt: TGCGCCAGCAGCTTGTCGTCGGGGAACACTGAAGCTTTCTTT; CDR3aa: CASSLSSGNTEAFF
v_gene: TRBV12-3/TRBV12-4; d_gene: .; j_gene: TRBJ1-1; abundance: many; CDR3nt: TGTGCCAGCAGCCAATTCACGAACACTGAAGCTTTCTTT; CDR3aa: CASSQFTNTEAFF
v_gene: TRBV7-6; d_gene: TRBD2; j_gene: TRBJ2-1; abundance: many; CDR3nt: TGTGCCAGCAGCTTAGAGCCGGGACTAGCGGGAGCTGAGCAGTTCTTC; CDR3aa: CASSLEPGLAGAEQFF
v_gene: TRBV18; d_gene: .; j_gene: TRBJ1-2; abundance: few; CDR3nt: TGTGCCAGCTCACCCCGTTGGGGGACTGGGGGAGCGGACTATGGCTACACCTTC; CDR3aa: CASSPRWGTGGADYGYTF
v_gene: TRBV28; d_gene: .; j_gene: TRBJ2-7; abundance: few; CDR3nt: TGTGCCAGCAGTTTGGATTCGGGAGCTATCTCCTACGAGCAGTACTTC; CDR3aa: CASSLDSGAISYEQYF
v_gene: TRBV3-1; d_gene: .; j_gene: TRBJ1-5; abundance: few; CDR3nt: TGTGCCAGCAGCCAAGATACGGGGGGCAATCAGCCCCAGCATTTT; CDR3aa: CASSQDTGGNQPQHF
v_gene: TRBV6-2/TRBV6-3; d_gene: .; j_gene: TRBJ2-7; abundance: .; CDR3nt: TGTGCCAGCAGTTACGGGGCCTACTACGAGCAGTACTTC; CDR3aa: CASSYGAYYEQYF
v_gene: TRBV11-2; d_gene: .; j_gene: TRBJ2-3; abundance: .; CDR3nt: TGTGCCAGCAGCCTTCCAGGTAGCGTGGATACGCAGTATTTT; CDR3aa: CASSLPGSVDTQYF
v_gene: TRBV20-1; d_gene: TRBD2; j_gene: TRBJ2-7; abundance: few; CDR3nt: TGCAGTGCTAGGGCGGGAGGGAATTCGGACGAGCAGTACTTC; CDR3aa: CSARAGGNSDEQYF
v_gene: TRBV6-1; d_gene: TRBD2; j_gene: TRBJ2-5; abundance: .; CDR3nt: TGTGCCAGCAGTGAACTCGCGGGAGGGCACGCCCAGTACTTC; CDR3aa: CASSELAGGHAQYF
v_gene: TRBV28; d_gene: TRBD2; j_gene: TRBJ2-1; abundance: many; CDR3nt: TGTGCCAGCATTCCAGCGGGAGGGGGTGAGCAGTTCTTC; CDR3aa: CASIPAGGGEQFF
v_gene: TRBV20-1; d_gene: .; j_gene: TRBJ2-7; abundance: many; CDR3nt: TGCAGTGCCTCCCCGGACAATCGATACGAGCAGTACTTC; CDR3aa: CSASPDNRYEQYF
v_gene: TRBV20-1; d_gene: .; j_gene: TRBJ1-5; abundance: .; CDR3nt: TGCAGTGCTGAGGGGGATCGCCAGCCCCAGCATTTT; CDR3aa: CSAEGDRQPQHF
v_gene: TRBV20-1; d_gene: TRBD2; j_gene: TRBJ2-7; abundance: few; CDR3nt: TGCAGTGTTTCTAGCGGGAGTTCCTACGAGCAGTACTTC; CDR3aa: CSVSSGSSYEQYF
v_gene: TRBV28; d_gene: TRBD1; j_gene: TRBJ2-7; abundance: many; CDR3nt: TGTGCCAGCAGTACTCAGGGGGCGTCAGTCTACGAGCAGTACTTC; CDR3aa: CASSTQGASVYEQYF
v_gene: TRBV29-1; d_gene: .; j_gene: TRBJ1-4; abundance: .; CDR3nt: TGCAGCGTTGTTCGGGGGGCTAATGAAAAACTGTTTTTT; CDR3aa: CSVVRGANEKLFF
v_gene: TRBV2; d_gene: .; j_gene: TRBJ2-1; abundance: many; CDR3nt: TGTGCCAGCAGTGATCGTCTAGCAGACTACAATGAGCAGTTCTTC; CDR3aa: CASSDRLADYNEQFF
v_gene: TRBV9; d_gene: .; j_gene: TRBJ2-4; abundance: .; CDR3nt: TGTGCCAGCGCCCGGGACCTACAAAACATTCAGTACTTC; CDR3aa: CASARDLQNIQYF
v_gene: TRBV6-1; d_gene: .; j_gene: TRBJ1-1; abundance: many; CDR3nt: TGTGCCAGCAGTGGGGAGACGGTATACACTGAAGCTTTCTTT; CDR3aa: CASSGETVYTEAFF
v_gene: TRBV7-8; d_gene: TRBD1; j_gene: TRBJ2-3; abundance: many; CDR3nt: TGTGCCAGCAGCCGGGACAGGGATTACGCAGATACGCAGTATTTT; CDR3aa: CASSRDRDYADTQYF
v_gene: TRBV12-3/TRBV12-4; d_gene: .; j_gene: TRBJ1-5; abundance: few; CDR3nt: TGTGCCAGCAGTTTGGGGATTTATCAGCCCCAGCATTTT; CDR3aa: CASSLGIYQPQHF
v_gene: TRBV6-2/TRBV6-3; d_gene: .; j_gene: TRBJ1-2; abundance: .; CDR3nt: TGTGCCAGCAGTGTGGAAGGAGGCTATGGCTACACCTTC; CDR3aa: CASSVEGGYGYTF
v_gene: TRBV19; d_gene: .; j_gene: TRBJ2-1; abundance: few; CDR3nt: TGTGCCAGTATCGGACTCCCTGGACCTTCGGAGCAGTTCTTC; CDR3aa: CASIGLPGPSEQFF
v_gene: TRBV12-3/TRBV12-4; d_gene: .; j_gene: TRBJ2-3; abundance: many; CDR3nt: TGTGCCAGCAGTTTAAGGGGGCGGGAGAGTAATACGCAGTATTTT; CDR3aa: CASSLRGRESNTQYF
v_gene: TRBV28; d_gene: TRBD1; j_gene: TRBJ2-1; abundance: .; CDR3nt: TGTGCCACCGGACCACCGGGACAGGGGCCGAGGCAGGGGAATGAGCAGTTCTTC; CDR3aa: CATGPPGQGPRQGNEQFF
v_gene: TRBV12-3/TRBV12-4; d_gene: TRBD1; j_gene: TRBJ2-5; abundance: many; CDR3nt: TGTGCCAGCAGTCCCTATGGGACAGAAGAGACCCAGTACTTC; CDR3aa: CASSPYGTEETQYF
v_gene: TRBV4-1; d_gene: .; j_gene: TRBJ2-1; abundance: few; CDR3nt: TGCGCCAGCAGCCAAGGCATGGGGACTGGAGTACACAATGAGCAGTTCTTC; CDR3aa: CASSQGMGTGVHNEQFF
v_gene: TRBV28; d_gene: TRBD1; j_gene: TRBJ2-7; abundance: many; CDR3nt: TGTGCCAGCACCAACGGGGGACAGGGGTCAACCTACGAGCAGTACTTC; CDR3aa: CASTNGGQGSTYEQYF
v_gene: TRBV2; d_gene: TRBD2; j_gene: TRBJ2-1; abundance: many; CDR3nt: TGTGCCAGCAGTACTAGCGGGAGGGCCCGTGAGCAGTTCTTC; CDR3aa: CASSTSGRAREQFF
v_gene: TRBV28; d_gene: TRBD2; j_gene: TRBJ2-1; abundance: many; CDR3nt: TGTGCCAGCAGTCCACCCGACAGGGGTACTAGCGGGAGTAATGAGCAGTTCTTC; CDR3aa: CASSPPDRGTSGSNEQFF
v_gene: TRBV18; d_gene: .; j_gene: TRBJ1-2; abundance: many; CDR3nt: TGTGCCAGCTCACCAGCTCAGGTAGCTAACTATGGCTACACCTTC; CDR3aa: CASSPAQVANYGYTF
v_gene: TRBV7-9; d_gene: .; j_gene: TRBJ2-1; abundance: many; CDR3nt: TGTGCCAGCAGCTCCGGGACTCCAAATGAGCAGTTCTTC; CDR3aa: CASSSGTPNEQFF
v_gene: TRBV10-3; d_gene: .; j_gene: TRBJ1-2; abundance: .; CDR3nt: TGTGCCATCAGTTTTTACAGGGAGACGACCTTC; CDR3aa: CAISFYRETTF
v_gene: TRBV12-3/TRBV12-4; d_gene: TRBD1; j_gene: TRBJ1-5; abundance: .; CDR3nt: TGTGCCAGCAGCCTATCCTCACAGGGGGCGCGGCATTTT; CDR3aa: CASSLSSQGARHF
v_gene: TRBV5-1; d_gene: .; j_gene: TRBJ1-1; abundance: many; CDR3nt: TGCGCCAGCAGCTTGGCCCCCGGGCAGGCTGAAGCTTTCTTT; CDR3aa: CASSLAPGQAEAFF
v_gene: TRBV29-1; d_gene: TRBD2; j_gene: TRBJ2-7; abundance: .; CDR3nt: TGCAGCGTTGAAGGTAGCGGGAGTTACGAGCAGTACTTC; CDR3aa: CSVEGSGSYEQYF